These T cell receptor beta chains were read from a single sample in a study of cytomegalovirus exposure and HLA in healthy donors. TCRdb's copy holds only in-frame clones and misses some; the assay was immunoSEQ multiplex PCR. The data contain 130,000 or so clones, approximately 82% of them singletons. Specimen: PBMCs. These receptors all stem from a man aged 35 to 55 in good health and CMV-seronegative. CDR3s include the opening cysteine and the closing phenylalanine or tryptophan. A D gene is named only where the DNA matches it firmly. Clone size is given for some rows only: seen once, a few or many times, or a class if the clone is expanded.

>TRBJ1-5|.|TRBV19|TRBD1
CASSMGQGNQPQHF
TGTGCCAGTAGTATGGGACAGGGTAATCAGCCCCAGCATTTT
>TRBJ2-2|once|TRBV5-1|TRBD1
CASSFTGTGPGELFF
TGCGCCAGCAGCTTCACCGGGACAGGGCCCGGGGAGCTGTTTTTT
>TRBJ2-7|.|TRBV5-1|.
CASSPGVNYEQYF
TGCGCCAGCAGCCCCGGGGTTAACTACGAGCAGTACTTC
>TRBJ2-3|.|TRBV5-4|TRBD2
CASSLAVSGATDTQYF
TGTGCCAGCAGCTTGGCGGTTAGCGGGGCCACAGATACGCAGTATTTT
>TRBJ1-6|.|TRBV4-1|.
CASSQTGYNSPLHF
TGCGCCAGCAGCCAAACAGGTTATAATTCACCCCTCCACTTT
>TRBJ2-4|.|TRBV10-3|.
CAISERGTGAKNIQYF
TGTGCCATCAGTGAGAGGGGTACTGGAGCCAAAAACATTCAGTACTTC
>TRBJ2-7|.|TRBV9|TRBD1
CASGTASYEQYF
TGTGCCAGCGGGACAGCCTCCTACGAGCAGTACTTC
>TRBJ1-5|few|TRBV4-2|TRBD1
CASSQPTGGNNQPQHF
TGTGCCAGCAGCCAACCGACAGGGGGGAACAATCAGCCCCAGCATTTT
>TRBJ1-4|few|TRBV5-5|.
CASSMSAANEKLFF
TGTGCCAGCAGCATGAGTGCCGCTAATGAAAAACTGTTTTTT
>TRBJ2-3|.|TRBV7-2|TRBD1
CASRDGSGGDTQYF
TGTGCCAGCAGGGACGGGTCAGGGGGAGATACGCAGTATTTT
>TRBJ1-3|.|TRBV19|.
CATQGSAGNTIYF
TGTGCCACCCAGGGGTCAGCTGGAAACACCATATATTTT
>TRBJ1-1|few|TRBV4-1|.
CASSPLQGLENTEAFF
TGCGCCAGCAGCCCCCTTCAGGGACTAGAGAACACTGAAGCTTTCTTT
>TRBJ1-2|.|TRBV14|.
CASSLGGALSYTF
TGTGCCAGCAGTCTCGGGGGGGCGTTAAGCTACACCTTC
>TRBJ1-2|.|TRBV5-1|.
CASSLGGRQGYGYTF
TGCGCCAGCAGCTTGGGGGGCAGGCAGGGCTATGGCTACACCTTC
>TRBJ1-2|.|TRBV10-2|.
CASSEQGYLYGYTF
TGCGCCAGCAGTGAACAGGGTTATCTCTATGGCTACACCTTC
>TRBJ2-2|.|TRBV6-1|TRBD1
CAGRGTANTGELFF
TGTGCCGGACGAGGGACAGCGAACACCGGGGAGCTGTTTTTT
>TRBJ2-7|.|TRBV2|TRBD1
CASSARTGGYEQYF
TGTGCCAGCAGTGCCCGGACAGGGGGCTACGAGCAGTACTTC
>TRBJ2-3|.|TRBV7-3|TRBD2
CASSPERGMKDTQYF
TGTGCCAGCAGCCCCGAGCGGGGGATGAAAGATACGCAGTATTTT
>TRBJ1-6|once|TRBV30|.
CAWSVNPMSSPLHF
TGTGCCTGGAGTGTAAACCCAATGAGCTCACCCCTCCACTTT
>TRBJ1-3|.|TRBV2|.
CASAVTGSSGNTIYF
TGTGCCAGCGCCGTCACAGGGAGCTCTGGAAACACCATATATTTT
>TRBJ2-1|.|TRBV5-1|.
CASRVGAGSYNEQFF
TGCGCCAGCAGGGTGGGGGCCGGCTCCTACAATGAGCAGTTCTTC
>TRBJ2-7|.|TRBV7-9|.
CASTFARPPYEQYF
TGTGCCAGCACCTTCGCGAGGCCCCCCTACGAGCAGTACTTC
>TRBJ1-1|.|TRBV19|TRBD1
CASSKGTGWGTEAFF
TGTGCCAGTAGTAAAGGGACAGGGTGGGGAACTGAAGCTTTCTTT
>TRBJ1-2|few|TRBV28|TRBD1
CASSLGTGGRAGYGYTF
TGTGCCAGCAGTTTGGGGACAGGGGGCCGCGCAGGCTATGGCTACACCTTC
>TRBJ2-2|once|TRBV21-1|.
CASSGIQGGTGELFF
TGTGCCAGCAGCGGGATACAGGGGGGCACCGGGGAGCTGTTTTTT
>TRBJ1-1|.|TRBV5-6|TRBD1
CASSLVGTAEMGDTEAFF
TGTGCCAGCAGCCTAGTGGGGACAGCCGAAATGGGGGACACTGAAGCTTTCTTT
>TRBJ2-2|.|TRBV4-3|.
CASSQEKLDSDTNTGELFF
TGCGCCAGCAGCCAAGAAAAATTGGACAGCGATACGAACACCGGGGAGCTGTTTTTT
>TRBJ1-6|.|TRBV18|.
CASSPQSGWNSPLHF
TGTGCCAGCTCACCACAATCAGGGTGGAATTCACCCCTCCACTTT
>TRBJ2-3|.|TRBV25-1|.
CASSELRGRGDTQYF
TGTGCCAGCAGTGAATTGCGGGGCCGTGGAGATACGCAGTATTTT
>TRBJ2-2|.|TRBV7-9|TRBD2
CASSSTRGGGSGELFF
TGTGCCAGCAGCTCGACCCGCGGGGGGGGATCCGGGGAGCTGTTTTTT
>TRBJ2-3|.|TRBV9|TRBD2
CASSVDVSGGYTDTQYF
TGTGCCAGCAGCGTAGATGTTAGCGGGGGATACACAGATACGCAGTATTTT
>TRBJ2-3|.|TRBV6-6|TRBD2
CASSMGTSTTDTQYF
TGTGCCAGCAGCATGGGGACTAGCACCACAGATACGCAGTATTTT
>TRBJ1-3|.|TRBV7-3|.
CASSLMAGSGNTIYF
TGTGCCAGCAGCTTAATGGCGGGGTCTGGAAACACCATATATTTT
>TRBJ1-2|.|TRBV11-2|.
CASSWDTEGHTF
TGTGCCAGCAGCTGGGATACAGAGGGCCACACCTTC
>TRBJ2-7|.|TRBV5-5|.
CASSSGDSTRQYF
TGTGCCAGCAGCTCGGGGGACAGCACTAGGCAGTACTTC
>TRBJ2-3|.|TRBV7-2|TRBD1
CASSQQGGSWGGTDTQYF
TGTGCCAGCAGCCAACAGGGGGGATCTTGGGGCGGCACAGATACGCAGTATTTT
>TRBJ2-2|.|TRBV4-3|TRBD2
CASSQEYAGGPHGELFF
TGCGCCAGCAGCCAAGAGTACGCGGGGGGGCCCCACGGGGAGCTGTTTTTT
>TRBJ2-7|.|TRBV18|.
CASSQRQDPDFYF
TGTGCCAGCTCACAGCGACAGGACCCGGATTTCTACTTC
>TRBJ2-6|.|TRBV18|TRBD1
CASSLVGDRSPGANVLTF
TGTGCCAGCTCACTCGTGGGGGACAGGAGCCCTGGGGCCAACGTCCTGACTTTC
>TRBJ2-5|.|TRBV9|.
CASSVGRLASETQYF
TGTGCCAGCAGCGTAGGAAGGTTAGCGTCGGAGACCCAGTACTTC
>TRBJ1-5|.|TRBV5-5|.
CASSLFGGAENQPQHF
TGTGCCAGCAGCTTGTTCGGAGGGGCCGAAAATCAGCCCCAGCATTTT
>TRBJ2-5|.|TRBV11-3|.
CASSKFRGETQYF
TGTGCCAGCAGCAAGTTCAGAGGGGAGACCCAGTACTTC
>TRBJ2-3|.|TRBV12-5|.
CASAIGGYTDTQYF
TGTGCTAGTGCCATCGGGGGATACACAGATACGCAGTATTTT
>TRBJ1-2|.|TRBV5-1|TRBD1
CASSWGDRGEYGYTF
TGCGCCAGCAGCTGGGGCGACAGGGGTGAATATGGCTACACCTTC
>TRBJ2-6|.|TRBV28|.
CATGSAGANVLTF
TGTGCAACAGGGTCCGCTGGGGCCAACGTCCTGACTTTC
>TRBJ1-1|.|TRBV16|.
CASSLRTEAFF
TGTGCCAGCAGCCTCAGGACTGAAGCTTTCTTT
>TRBJ1-6|.|TRBV18|TRBD1
CASSRRTGERSPLHF
TGTGCCAGCTCTCGCAGAACAGGGGAGAGATCACCCCTCCACTTT
>TRBJ1-1|.|TRBV29-1|TRBD1
CSGALGQGNHQAFF
TGCAGCGGTGCCCTCGGACAGGGAAATCATCAAGCTTTCTTT
>TRBJ1-2|.|TRBV28|.
CASRIGGAREDGYTF
TGTGCCAGCCGCATAGGGGGGGCGCGAGAGGATGGCTACACCTTC
>TRBJ2-7|once|TRBV6-1|TRBD1
CASSEVTGGEQYF
TGTGCCAGCAGTGAGGTCACAGGGGGCGAGCAGTACTTC
>TRBJ1-1|.|TRBV5-4|TRBD1
CASSSTDRHEAFF
TGTGCCAGCAGCTCAACGGACAGGCATGAAGCTTTCTTT
>TRBJ2-3|once|TRBV29-1|.
CSVERGTDTQYF
TGCAGCGTAGAGCGGGGCACAGATACGCAGTATTTT
>TRBJ2-3|.|TRBV9|.
CASQERGLRTDTQYF
TGTGCCAGCCAGGAGCGCGGGCTGCGCACAGATACGCAGTATTTT
>TRBJ2-5|.|TRBV19|.
CASSITSTVQTQYF
TGTGCCAGTAGTATCACTAGTACGGTACAGACCCAGTACTTC
>TRBJ2-2|.|TRBV5-1|TRBD1
CASSLGPPGQGAPGELFF
TGCGCCAGCAGCTTAGGACCCCCGGGACAGGGGGCCCCCGGGGAGCTGTTTTTT
>TRBJ2-2|.|TRBV2|.
CASSEATGNTGELFF
TGTGCCAGCAGTGAAGCGACAGGGAACACCGGGGAGCTGTTTTTT
>TRBJ1-5|.|TRBV7-9|TRBD1
CASSFGQGNQPQHF
TGTGCCAGCAGCTTTGGACAGGGGAATCAGCCCCAGCATTTT
>TRBJ2-7|.|TRBV19|.
CASSIDGLAAYEQYF
TGTGCCAGTAGTATAGACGGACTGGCCGCCTACGAGCAGTACTTC